This T cell receptor beta chain was captured in a study of PD-1 blockade in mismatch repair-deficient tumors. This clone was seen just once. Its antigen is not identified. PCR or immunohistochemistry showed mismatch repair deficiency in every enrolled patient. Only in-frame clones appear in the TCRdb table, and some are missing; sequencing was by immunoSEQ multiplex PCR. In the table there are about 25,000 clones, roughly 80% of which are singletons. The CDR3 has 17 residues. The V gene end was trimmed by 3 bases and the J gene end by 2 bases; junction bases not matched to a gene: 9. Germline V gives CDR1 MDHEN, CDR2 SYDVKM. The study, taken as a whole, reports: Tumor-resident clones, often undetectable pretreatment in blood, expanded then contracted after pembrolizumab.

Sample: PBMCs, taken before pembrolizumab treatment. The sequence came from an adult with mismatch repair-deficient cancer. The V and J genes are TRBV28 and TRBJ2-3; 9 nucleotides align to TRBD2. CDR3 in amino acids: CASSFPSGRTITDTQYF. CDR3 nucleotides: TGTGCCAGCAGTTTTCCCAGCGGGAGGACAATCACAGATACGCAGTATTTT.